This passage covers 5 T cell receptor beta chains from one sample sequenced in a study of blood T cells in healthy people across ages (dated by TCRdb to about 2015). Libraries were prepared through 5' RACE. Data came from an Illumina HiSeq 2500. The second PCR ran for about 6 to 12 cycles and used a J-beta primer mix along with a sample-barcoded 5' primer. TCRdb reprocessing: public reads trimmed at Q25 with fastp, clones called with MiXCR, in-frame beta chains kept. Each CDR3 protein gets just one entry, which takes the most common genes and DNA from the rows behind it. This sample is represented by 600,000 to 1,000,000 distinct CDR3 sequences; roughly 25% of them were singletons. 3% to 4% of the sample comes from the top ten. The same data also contributed to another study, on T cells of mothers and their children.

The sample consisted of blood. These receptors originate from a boy younger than 18 in good health.

The chain uses TRBV20-1 and TRBJ2-5; D may correspond to TRBD1 or TRBD2 (7 bases each). The better agreement between TRBJ2-7 and the DNA end casts doubt on the J call. The CDR3 length is 14 residues. CDR1 and CDR2 from the germline V gene are DFQATT and SNEGSKA (reference sequence). Written as DNA, the CDR3 is TGCAGTGCTGAAGGCAGGGGGGGCTCCTACGAGCAGTACTTC. This translates into CSAEGRGGSYEQYF.

The chain has TRBV6-5 and TRBJ1-2, with a possible D match to TRBD1 (5 bases). V was shortened by 8 bases and J by 4 bases, with 11 bases between the two germline ends. CDR3 length: 12 residues. Germline CDR1 and CDR2: MNHEY and SVGAGI. The CDR3 region is CASFRGSYGYTF. The CDR3, as DNA: TGTGCCAGCTTCCGGGGGTCCTATGGCTACACCTTC.

Comments on this clonotype: One end of the junction is discordant with germline, which a read error may explain. The chain combines TRBV5-6 with TRBJ2-2; D possibly corresponds to TRBD2 (6 bases). The CDR3 loop spans 16 amino acids. Germline CDR1 and CDR2: SGHDT and YYEEEE. The CDR3 DNA reads TGTGTCAGCAGGAGGGTGGGGTTCATGAGCACCGGGGAGCTGTTTTTT. As protein: CVSRRVGFMSTGELFF.

This clonotype came up a few times. V is TRBV7-8 and J is TRBJ2-7, with a weak D call TRBD2 (6 bases). CDR1 and CDR2 from the germline V gene are SGHVS and FQNEAQ. Trimming removed 6 bases from V and 6 bases from J, with 21 bases in between. The length of the CDR3 is 15 residues. In DNA, the CDR3 is TGTGCCAGCAGTCGAATCGCCGGGAGATGGTCCGAGCAGTACTTC. Protein: CASSRIAGRWSEQYF.

In this sample, this clonotype turned up a few times. The V and J genes are TRBV6-5 and TRBJ1-1, with D possibly TRBD1 on 6 matching bases. The CDR3 has 18 residues. V was trimmed by 2 bases and J by 5 bases, leaving 24 bases between them. Germline assignment: CDR1 MNHEY and CDR2 SVGAGI. CDR3: CASSYPWQGRGRRTEAFF. CDR3 DNA: TGTGCCAGCAGTTACCCCTGGCAGGGGAGGGGAAGGAGGACTGAAGCTTTCTTT.